The clone carrying this T cell receptor (beta chain) was counted a few times. Time point meaning: pretreatment peripheral blood. Patients' cancers were locally advanced or metastatic urothelial carcinomas. Here immunoSEQ multiplex PCR was the method, and the copy in TCRdb shows in-frame clones only, minus some. The sample has fewer than 95,000 clones, 84% seen once; the top ten hold roughly 1.9%. The source of the sample is a study of PD-L1 blockade in urothelial cancer. Study overall: About 85% of the roughly 30 patients were males with bladder-origin urothelial cancer.

V was clipped by 3 bases and J by 3 bases; unmatched bases: 4. The CDR3 has 14 amino acids. CDR1 and CDR2 from the germline V gene are LGHNA and YSLEER. The sequences come from PBMCs, collected around atezolizumab (anti-PD-L1) treatment. The TCR was taken from a man in his 60s with urothelial cancer. The rearrangement uses TRBV4-3 and TRBJ2-7; 8 bases line up with TRBD1. The CDR3 bases are TGCGCCAGCAGCCAGCAGACAGGGGACTACGAGCAGTACTTC. It codes for CASSQQTGDYEQYF.